These 20 T cell receptor beta chains were sequenced from one sample in a study of shared clonotypes between healthy human individuals (TCRdb year 2020). CD8 naive samples consisted of CD45RO-negative cells that were positively selected for CCR7, yielding a CD45RA+CCR7+ population without TemRA cells. The library was produced with the immunoSEQ multiplex PCR assay. TCRdb retrieved this table from immuneACCESS and kept in-frame rearrangements only. Not all clones are present; in checked studies, unresolved V genes account for under half, and no reason is known for the remainder. Present in this sample are roughly 550,000 clones, about 95% of which were seen just once. The ten most abundant clones make up about 0.11% of the sample. Sequencing input: naive CD8+ T cells sorted from blood. According to the study, the label for this sample's cell subset or site signals: CD45RA+CCR7+. Receptors originate from a woman aged 25 to 45 in good health.

J is TRBJ2-1 and V is TRBV7-2; 8 nucleotides align to TRBD2. Unmatched junction bases numbered 8, after V lost 4 bases and J lost 9 bases. Germline V CDR1 and CDR2: SGHTA, FQGNSA. The CDR3 sequence is 14 residues long. CDR3 sequence reads: CASSYSSGSGEQFF. The CDR3, as DNA: TGTGCCAGCAGCTACTCTAGCGGGTCAGGTGAGCAGTTCTTC.

This chain uses TRBV6-1 with TRBJ1-2; 10 positions match TRBD1. The V segment lost 3 bases and the J segment 4 bases; nucleotides outside the gene matches: 11. The CDR3 contains 17 residues. Germline CDR1 and CDR2: MNHNS and SASEGT. The CDR3 region has the DNA TGTGCCAGCAGTGACCGGGACAGGGGCGGGCCAAGCTATGGCTACACCTTC. Its translation: CASSDRDRGGPSYGYTF.

This clone was counted a single time. The chain uses TRBV7-8 and TRBJ2-1; D is possibly TRBD1 (5 bases). The V and J ends lost 0 bases and 1 base respectively, with 7 bases between them. Germline V gene data show CDR1 as SGHVS and CDR2 as FQNEAQ. The CDR3 is made up of 15 amino acids. The CDR3 coding sequence is TGTGCCAGCAGCTTAGCCCAGGGATCCTACAATGAGCAGTTCTTC. Protein sequence: CASSLAQGSYNEQFF.

The rearrangement uses TRBV4-2 and TRBJ2-1; 13 nucleotides align to TRBD2. The CDR3 has 15 amino acids. The germline CDR1 and CDR2 sequences are LGHNA and YNFKEQ. The ends lost 0 bases at V and 9 bases at J; junction bases unmatched: 2. The CDR3 DNA is TGTGCCAGCAGCCAAGAGGGACTAGCGGGAAGTGAGCAGTTCTTC. It encodes CASSQEGLAGSEQFF.

In its sample, this clone was seen once. V is TRBV7-9 and J is TRBJ1-4; D is ambiguous. Germline V gives CDR1 SEHNR, CDR2 FQNEAQ (reference sequence). V was pared by 1 base and J by 8 bases, with 8 bases between. The CDR3 has 13 residues. The CDR3 sequence: CASSLGLREKLFF. CDR3 coding DNA: TGTGCCAGCAGCTTAGGGTTACGCGAAAAACTGTTTTTT.

CDR3 sequence reads: CASTSFLRDKQFF. CDR3 DNA sequence: TGTGCCAGCACTTCATTCCTCAGGGATAAGCAGTTCTTC. This chain uses TRBV27 with TRBJ2-1; TRBD1 might be the D (5 bases). The CDR3 is made up of 13 amino acids. The germline CDR1 and CDR2 sequences are MNHEY and SMNVEV (reference sequence). Between the trimmed V and J ends, which lost 7 bases and 11 bases, there was a span of 18 bases.

This clone has just one count. The chain employs TRBV7-8 and TRBJ1-3, with a weak D call TRBD1 (6 bases). Germline assignment: CDR1 SGHVS and CDR2 FQNEAQ. The CDR3 loop spans 15 amino acids. V lost 3 bases and J 2 bases, leaving 11 bases between the germline ends. The CDR3 loop reads CASSFRGHPGNTIYF. CDR3 nucleotide sequence: TGTGCCAGCAGCTTCAGGGGACACCCTGGAAACACCATATATTTT.

This chain joins TRBV7-9 and TRBJ2-1; no reliable D call. The germline V gene encodes CDR1 SEHNR and CDR2 FQNEAQ (reference sequence). Trimming left V 2 bases short and J 8 bases short, with 7 bases between. The CDR3 is 12 residues long. The CDR3: CASSLWLDEQFF. In nucleotides, the CDR3 is TGTGCCAGCAGCTTATGGCTCGATGAGCAGTTCTTC.

The genes are TRBV28 and TRBJ1-1; D is unresolved. V lost 5 bases and J lost 0, with 13 bases in between. Germline values: CDR1 MDHEN, CDR2 SYDVKM. This CDR3 spans 15 amino acids. The CDR3 coding sequence is TGTGCCAGCAGTGAAACACGAACCATGAACACTGAAGCTTTCTTT. Its protein product is CASSETRTMNTEAFF.

The chain links TRBV11-3 to TRBJ1-5; 7 positions match TRBD1. V was pared by 3 bases and J by 6 bases, with 20 bases of the junction left unmatched. The CDR3 consists of 19 residues. CDR1 and CDR2 from the germline V gene are SGHNT and YENEEA. The CDR3 coding sequence is TGTGCCAGCAGCTTGTCAGGTCAGGGGGTCGGGCCTTGGGGTCAGCCCCAGCATTTT. Translation: CASSLSGQGVGPWGQPQHF.

This clone was seen just once. The chain employs TRBV6-6 and TRBJ2-3, with TRBD2 identical over 7 bases. The CDR3 has 16 amino acids. The V gene end was trimmed by 5 bases and the J gene end by 2 bases; junction bases not matched to a gene: 10. CDR1 is MNHNY and CDR2 is SVGAGI in the germline V gene (reference sequence). CDR3 amino acids: CASSQQPGLFTDTQYF. CDR3 in DNA: TGTGCCAGCAGTCAACAACCGGGACTATTCACAGATACGCAGTATTTT.

CDR3 DNA sequence: TGTGCCAGCAGCGAACAAGGCCGGGAGCCCCAGCATTTT. It translates to CASSEQGREPQHF. This sequence joins TRBV9 and TRBJ1-5, with D unresolved. Trimming cost V 3 bases and J 8 bases, with 12 bases left between them. This CDR3 has 13 amino acids. Germline-derived CDR1 and CDR2 are SGDLS and YYNGEE.

The chain links TRBV5-1 to TRBJ1-2; D gene uncertain. V shed 0 bases and J shed 8 bases, with 11 bases lying between them. This CDR3 has 13 residues. Germline V CDR1 and CDR2: SGHRS, YFSETQ. The CDR3 DNA follows: TGCGCCAGCAGCTTGGGGACTTTCGGCGGCTACACCTTC. It translates to CASSLGTFGGYTF.

The genes are TRBV28 and TRBJ2-7, with 9 positions matching TRBD1. This CDR3 has 13 amino acids. Germline-derived CDR1 and CDR2 are MDHEN and SYDVKM. V dropped 3 bases and J dropped 6; count of bases not matched to a gene: 3. This CDR3 is CASSFGQGFEQYF. The CDR3 DNA follows: TGTGCCAGCAGTTTTGGACAGGGGTTCGAGCAGTACTTC.

Notes on this clone: In the same sample, other DNA sequences code for this CDR3. The chain carries TRBV28 and TRBJ2-1; D may be TRBD1 (6 bases). CDR3 length: 14 residues. Trimming cost V 3 bases and J 1 base, with 7 bases left between them. Germline CDR1 is MDHEN and CDR2 is SYDVKM. DNA for the CDR3: TGTGCCAGCAGTTTGAGGGGGTCCTACAATGAGCAGTTCTTC. Protein sequence: CASSLRGSYNEQFF.

The chain joins TRBV7-9 to TRBJ2-1; tentative D call: TRBD2 (5 bases). This CDR3 comprises 14 residues. Trimming shortened V by 6 bases and J by 8 bases, and 17 bases separated the two germline ends. Per germline, CDR1 SEHNR and CDR2 FQNEAQ (reference sequence). CDR3: CASSPSLRLDEQFF. CDR3 in DNA: TGTGCCAGCAGTCCTAGCCTCCGCCTCGATGAGCAGTTCTTC.

V usage is TRBV5-6 and J usage is TRBJ1-5; 7 bases are a match to TRBD1. The V and J ends lost 2 bases and 7 bases, in that order; junction bases with no gene match: 6. Germline CDR1 is SGHDT and CDR2 is YYEEEE. CDR3 length equals 14 residues. The CDR3 nucleotides read TGTGCCAGCAGCTTAAGGACAGGAGGCCAGCCCCAGCATTTT. Its protein product is CASSLRTGGQPQHF. Variable domain in full (rest from reference TRBV5-6 and TRBJ1-5): DAGVTQSPTHLIKTRGQQVTLRCSPKSGHDTVSWYQQALGQGPQFIFQYYEEEERQRGNFPDRFSGHQFPNYSSELNVNALLLGDSALYLCASSLRTGGQPQHFGDGTRLSIL.

The chain uses TRBV10-2 and TRBJ2-3, with TRBD1 matching 8 bases. The CDR3 spans 15 residues. Germline-derived CDR1 and CDR2 are WSHSY and SAAADI. V shed 6 bases, J shed 2 bases, and the junction held 7 bases outside the gene matches. The CDR3 spells CASRITGGLTDTQYF. The DNA for the CDR3 is TGCGCCAGCAGAATAACAGGGGGGCTCACAGATACGCAGTATTTT.

V gene TRBV10-2 combines with J gene TRBJ2-2; 9 nucleotides line up with TRBD2. This CDR3 is built from 18 residues. The ends lost 2 bases at V and 4 bases at J; junction bases unmatched: 11. Germline CDR1 and CDR2: WSHSY and SAAADI. CDR3 in DNA: TGCGCCAGCAGTGAGAGATTGTTGCGGGAGGGCGTCACCGGGGAGCTGTTTTTT. It yields the protein CASSERLLREGVTGELFF.

V and J are TRBV6-4 and TRBJ2-5, with 10 bases matching TRBD2. The V gene end was trimmed by 6 bases and the J gene end by 5 bases; junction bases not matched to a gene: 15. The germline V gene has CDR1 MRHNA and CDR2 SNTAGT. There are 17 residues in the CDR3. The CDR3 reads CASSPPLPSGRGETQYF. CDR3 nucleotide sequence: TGTGCCAGCAGCCCACCACTCCCTAGCGGGAGAGGGGAGACCCAGTACTTC.